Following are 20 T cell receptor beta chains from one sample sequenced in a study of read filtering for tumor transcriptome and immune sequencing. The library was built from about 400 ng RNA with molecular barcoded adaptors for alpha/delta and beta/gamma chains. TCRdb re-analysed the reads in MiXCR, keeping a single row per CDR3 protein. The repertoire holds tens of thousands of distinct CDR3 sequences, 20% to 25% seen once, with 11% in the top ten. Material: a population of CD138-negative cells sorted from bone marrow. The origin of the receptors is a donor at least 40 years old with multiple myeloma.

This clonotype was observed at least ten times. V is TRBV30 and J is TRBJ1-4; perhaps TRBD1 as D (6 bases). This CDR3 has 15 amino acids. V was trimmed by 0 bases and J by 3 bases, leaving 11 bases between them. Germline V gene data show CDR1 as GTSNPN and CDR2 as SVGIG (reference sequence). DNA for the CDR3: TGTGCCTGGAGTGTACAGGGTCAGGCTAATGAAAAACTGTTTTTT. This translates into CAWSVQGQANEKLFF.

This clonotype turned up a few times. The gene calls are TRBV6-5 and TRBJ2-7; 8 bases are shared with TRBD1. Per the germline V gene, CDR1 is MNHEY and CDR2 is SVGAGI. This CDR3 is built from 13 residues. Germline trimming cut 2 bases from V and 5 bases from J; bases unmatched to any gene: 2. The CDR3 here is CASSYVTGDEQYF. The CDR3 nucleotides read TGTGCCAGCAGTTACGTGACAGGGGACGAGCAGTACTTC.

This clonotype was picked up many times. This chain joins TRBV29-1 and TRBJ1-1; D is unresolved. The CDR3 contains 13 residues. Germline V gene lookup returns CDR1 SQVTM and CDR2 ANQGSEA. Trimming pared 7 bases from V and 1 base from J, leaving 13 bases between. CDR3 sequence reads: CSGGPRPNTEAFF. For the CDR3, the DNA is TGCAGCGGTGGGCCACGCCCGAACACTGAAGCTTTCTTT.

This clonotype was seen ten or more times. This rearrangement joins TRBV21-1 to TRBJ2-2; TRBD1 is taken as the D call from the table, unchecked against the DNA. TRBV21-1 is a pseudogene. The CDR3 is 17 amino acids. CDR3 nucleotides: TGTGCCAGCAGAGTCACAGGGAAAAGCGAGTTTGTCGGGGAGCTGTTTTTT. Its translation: CASRVTGKSEFVGELFF.

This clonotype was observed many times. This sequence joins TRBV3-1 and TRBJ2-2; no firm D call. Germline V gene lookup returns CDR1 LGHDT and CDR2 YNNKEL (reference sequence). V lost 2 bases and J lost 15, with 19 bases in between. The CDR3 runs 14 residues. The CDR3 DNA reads TGTGCCAGCAGCCAATTACCTCAGAATAAACCGGTGTTTTTT. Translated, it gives CASSQLPQNKPVFF.

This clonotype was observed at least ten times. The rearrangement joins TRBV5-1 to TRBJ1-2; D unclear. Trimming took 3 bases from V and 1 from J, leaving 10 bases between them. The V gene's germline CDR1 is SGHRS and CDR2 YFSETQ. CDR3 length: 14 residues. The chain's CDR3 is CASSSDAYNYGYTF. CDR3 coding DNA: TGCGCCAGCAGCTCGGACGCATATAACTATGGCTACACCTTC.

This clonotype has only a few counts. CDR3 amino acids: CASPGARGRRLGNQPQHF. DNA of the CDR3: TGTGCCAGCCCCGGGGCGAGGGGGCGCAGGTTGGGCAATCAGCCCCAGCATTTT. The V gene is TRBV6-4, the J gene TRBJ1-5, with TRBD1 matching over 7 bases. Looked up from germline, CDR1 is MRHNA and CDR2 is SNTAGT. This CDR3 spans 18 amino acids. V was pared by 8 bases and J by 2 bases, with 18 bases of the junction left unmatched.

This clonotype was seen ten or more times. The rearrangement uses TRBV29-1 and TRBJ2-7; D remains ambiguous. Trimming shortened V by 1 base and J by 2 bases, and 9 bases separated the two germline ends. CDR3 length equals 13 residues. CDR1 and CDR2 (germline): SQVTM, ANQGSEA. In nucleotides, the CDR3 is TGCAGCGTTGAAGTGTTGGGGACCTACGAGCAGTACTTC. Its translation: CSVEVLGTYEQYF.

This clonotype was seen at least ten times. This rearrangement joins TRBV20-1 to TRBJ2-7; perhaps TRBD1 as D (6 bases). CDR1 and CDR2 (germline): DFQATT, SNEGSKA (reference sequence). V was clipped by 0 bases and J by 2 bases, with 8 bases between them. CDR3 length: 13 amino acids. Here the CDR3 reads CSARDGTTYEQYF. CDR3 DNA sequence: TGCAGTGCTAGAGATGGGACAACCTACGAGCAGTACTTC.

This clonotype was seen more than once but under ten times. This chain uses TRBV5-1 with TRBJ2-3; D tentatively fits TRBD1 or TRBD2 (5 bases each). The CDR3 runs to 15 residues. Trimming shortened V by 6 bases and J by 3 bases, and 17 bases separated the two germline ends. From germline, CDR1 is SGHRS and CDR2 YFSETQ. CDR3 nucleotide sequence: TGCGCCAGCATGGGTTACGGGGCAGGGACAGATACGCAGTATTTT. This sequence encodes CASMGYGAGTDTQYF.

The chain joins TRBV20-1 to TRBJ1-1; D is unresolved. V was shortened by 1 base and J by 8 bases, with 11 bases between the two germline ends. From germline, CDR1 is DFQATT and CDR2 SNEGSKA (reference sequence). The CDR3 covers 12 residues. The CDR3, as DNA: TGCAGTGCTAGAGGCCCCTCGTCGGAAGCTTTCTTT. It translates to CSARGPSSEAFF.

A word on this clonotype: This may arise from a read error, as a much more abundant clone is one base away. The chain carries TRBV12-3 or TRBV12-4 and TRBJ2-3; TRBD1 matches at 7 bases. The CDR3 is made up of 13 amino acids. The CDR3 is CASSWDSTDTLYF. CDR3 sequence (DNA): TGTGCCAGCAGTTGGGACAGCACAGATACGCTGTATTTT.

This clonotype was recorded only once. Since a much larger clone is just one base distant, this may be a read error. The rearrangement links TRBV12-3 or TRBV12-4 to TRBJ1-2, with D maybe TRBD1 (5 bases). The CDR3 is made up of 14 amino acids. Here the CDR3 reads CASSQTEANYGYAF. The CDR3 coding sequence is TGTGCCAGCAGTCAGACAGAAGCTAACTATGGCTACGCCTTC.

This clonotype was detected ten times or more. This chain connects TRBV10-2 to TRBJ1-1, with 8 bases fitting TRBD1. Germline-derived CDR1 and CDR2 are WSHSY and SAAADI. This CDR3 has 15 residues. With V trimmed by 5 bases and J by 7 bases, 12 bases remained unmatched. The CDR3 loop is CASSPKQGVKNEAFF. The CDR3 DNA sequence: TGCGCCAGCAGTCCGAAACAGGGGGTGAAGAATGAAGCTTTCTTT.

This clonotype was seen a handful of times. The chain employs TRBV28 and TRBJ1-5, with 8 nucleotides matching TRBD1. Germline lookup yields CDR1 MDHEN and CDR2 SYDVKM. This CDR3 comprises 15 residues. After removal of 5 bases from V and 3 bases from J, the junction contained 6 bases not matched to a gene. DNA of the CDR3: TGTGCCAGCAGTCCGGGACAGGCCTACAATCAGCCCCAGCATTTT. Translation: CASSPGQAYNQPQHF.

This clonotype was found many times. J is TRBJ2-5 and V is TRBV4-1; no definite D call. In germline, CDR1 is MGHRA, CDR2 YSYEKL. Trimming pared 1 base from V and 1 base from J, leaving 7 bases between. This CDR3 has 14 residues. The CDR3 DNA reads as TGCGCCAGCAGCCAAGTTCGCAGCCAAGAGACCCAGTACTTC. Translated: CASSQVRSQETQYF.

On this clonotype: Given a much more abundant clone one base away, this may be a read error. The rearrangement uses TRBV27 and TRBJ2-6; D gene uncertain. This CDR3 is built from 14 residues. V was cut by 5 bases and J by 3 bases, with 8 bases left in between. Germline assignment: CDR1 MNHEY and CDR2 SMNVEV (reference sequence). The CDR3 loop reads CASSIYIGANVLTF. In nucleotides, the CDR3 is TGTGCCAGCAGTATTTACATTGGGGCCAACGTCCTGACTTTC. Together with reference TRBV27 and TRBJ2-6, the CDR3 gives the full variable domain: EAQVTQNPRYLITVTGKKLTVTCSQNMNHEYMSWYRQDPGLGLRQIYYSMNVEVTDKGDVPEGYKVSRKEKRNFPLILESPSPNQTSLYFCASSIYIGANVLTFGAGSRLTVL.

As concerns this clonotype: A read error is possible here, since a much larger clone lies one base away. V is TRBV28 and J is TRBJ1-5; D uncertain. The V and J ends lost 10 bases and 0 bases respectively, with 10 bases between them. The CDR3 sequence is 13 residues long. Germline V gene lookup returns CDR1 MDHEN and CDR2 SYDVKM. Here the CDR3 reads CATGRDSNQPQHF. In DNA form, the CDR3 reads TGTGCCACCGGAAGGGATAGCAATCAGCCCCAGCATTTT.

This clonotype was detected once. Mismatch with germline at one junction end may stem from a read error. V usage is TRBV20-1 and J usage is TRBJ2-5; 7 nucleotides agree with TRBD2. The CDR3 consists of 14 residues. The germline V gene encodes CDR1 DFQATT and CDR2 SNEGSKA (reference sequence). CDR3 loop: CSLQSGANQGTQYF. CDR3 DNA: TGTAGCCTTCAGAGCGGGGCCAACCAAGGGACCCAGTACTTC.

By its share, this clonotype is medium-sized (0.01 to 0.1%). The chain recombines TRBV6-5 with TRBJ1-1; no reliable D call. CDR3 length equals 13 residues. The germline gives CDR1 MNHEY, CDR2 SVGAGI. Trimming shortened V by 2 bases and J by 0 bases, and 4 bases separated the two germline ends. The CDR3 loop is CASSYTLNTEAFF. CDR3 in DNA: TGTGCCAGCAGTTACACTTTGAACACTGAAGCTTTCTTT.